This TCR beta chain was captured by sequencing in a study of tumor-infiltrating lymphocytes in primary liver carcinoma. Whole-study context: Each participant had primary liver carcinoma, and surgical resection was the treatment. Ranging in age from 30 to 69 years, the patients were men and women. Study results and caveats: Being bulk and unsorted, samples allowed no CD4+ and CD8+ repertoire comparison.

The CDR3 length is 15 residues. Germline assignment: CDR1 SGHAT and CDR2 FQNNGV. Points on this clonotype: Its specificity is unknown. One junction end disagrees with the germline gene, perhaps due to a read error.

Starting material of 400 to 600 ng total RNA yielded TCR beta cDNA via a constant-region primer. Library construction for TCR beta comprised three nested multiplex PCR rounds performed with slightly modified ARM-PCR. Two initial PCR rounds of around 10 cycles each paired TRBV1-TRBV30 forward primers with a C-beta reverse primer. TCRdb fed the multiplex PCR reads into MiXCR, producing one record per CDR3 protein. The table shows about 350,000 distinct CDR3 sequences, with almost 65% occurring only once. Germline DNA was extracted alongside blood RNA, which was obtained from unsorted whole blood. Preoperatively, four milliliters of peripheral blood were collected.

The V call is TRBV11-2, the J call TRBJ1-2, with TRBD1 as a possible D gene (6 bases). The receptor was derived from a man between 40 and 49 years old with primary liver carcinoma and hepatitis B virus infection. Sample: peripheral blood. In DNA, the CDR3 is TGTGCCAGCAGCTTACTAGCACAGGGAAACTATGGCTACATCTTC. This codes for CASSLLAQGNYGYIF.